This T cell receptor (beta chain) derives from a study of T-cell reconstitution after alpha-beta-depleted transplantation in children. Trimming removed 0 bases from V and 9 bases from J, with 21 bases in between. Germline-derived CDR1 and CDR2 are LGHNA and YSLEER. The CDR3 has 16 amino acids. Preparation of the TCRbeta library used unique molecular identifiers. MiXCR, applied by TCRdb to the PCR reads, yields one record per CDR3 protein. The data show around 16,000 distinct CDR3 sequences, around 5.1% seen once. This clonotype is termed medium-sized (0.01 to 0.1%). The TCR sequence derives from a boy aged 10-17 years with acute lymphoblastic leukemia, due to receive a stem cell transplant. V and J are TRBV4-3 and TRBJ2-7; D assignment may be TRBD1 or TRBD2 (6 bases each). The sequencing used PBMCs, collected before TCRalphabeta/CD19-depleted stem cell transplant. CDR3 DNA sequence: TGCGCCAGCAGCCAAGATCGAGGGACTGGGGGCAGGAGGCAGTACTTC. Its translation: CASSQDRGTGGRRQYF.